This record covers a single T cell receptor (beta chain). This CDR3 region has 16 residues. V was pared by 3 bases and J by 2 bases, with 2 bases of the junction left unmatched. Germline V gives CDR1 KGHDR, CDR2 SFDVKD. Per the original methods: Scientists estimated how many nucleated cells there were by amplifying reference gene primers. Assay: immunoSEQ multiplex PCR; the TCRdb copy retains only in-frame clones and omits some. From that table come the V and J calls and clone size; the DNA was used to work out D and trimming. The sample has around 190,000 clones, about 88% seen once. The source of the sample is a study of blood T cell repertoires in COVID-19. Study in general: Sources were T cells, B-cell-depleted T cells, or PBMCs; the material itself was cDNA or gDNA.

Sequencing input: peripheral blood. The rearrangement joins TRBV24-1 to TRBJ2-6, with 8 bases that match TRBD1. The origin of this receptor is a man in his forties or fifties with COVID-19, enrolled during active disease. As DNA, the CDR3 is TGTGCCACCAGTGATCCGACAGGGGCTGGGGCCAACGTCCTGACTTTC. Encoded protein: CATSDPTGAGANVLTF.